This T cell receptor beta chain appears in the sequencing data of a study of neurological immune-mediated disorders. Turning to the study itself: Secondary progressive cases numbered 3 among the 35 or so multiple sclerosis patients, while the other 31 were relapsing-remitting. Overall study results and limits: Across subjects, expanded clones had no CDR3 amino acid sequences in common, pointing to private repertoires in all groups.

The cDNA was generated by 5'RACE with 10-nucleotide random UMIs. TCRdb reanalysed the 5' RACE reads using MiXCR and keeps one entry per CDR3 protein. The sample lists just under 60,000 distinct CDR3 sequences; roughly 3.3% were seen once. The unsorted libraries were produced from 2 million PBMCs held at -80 C. The CDR3 contains 12 residues. The V gene lost 3 bases and the J gene lost 8 bases, with 11 bases spanning the gap. CDR1 is SGHKS, CDR2 YYEKEE, per germline (reference sequence). This clonotype was detected many times. What it recognizes is unknown. The rearrangement joins TRBV5-5 to TRBJ1-2, with unresolved D. The sequence was collected from a woman aged 30 to 39 with multiple sclerosis. Sequenced: PBMCs. In DNA form, the CDR3 reads TGTGCCAGCAGCTCAGCGGAGGAAGGCTACACCTTC. Translation: CASSSAEEGYTF.